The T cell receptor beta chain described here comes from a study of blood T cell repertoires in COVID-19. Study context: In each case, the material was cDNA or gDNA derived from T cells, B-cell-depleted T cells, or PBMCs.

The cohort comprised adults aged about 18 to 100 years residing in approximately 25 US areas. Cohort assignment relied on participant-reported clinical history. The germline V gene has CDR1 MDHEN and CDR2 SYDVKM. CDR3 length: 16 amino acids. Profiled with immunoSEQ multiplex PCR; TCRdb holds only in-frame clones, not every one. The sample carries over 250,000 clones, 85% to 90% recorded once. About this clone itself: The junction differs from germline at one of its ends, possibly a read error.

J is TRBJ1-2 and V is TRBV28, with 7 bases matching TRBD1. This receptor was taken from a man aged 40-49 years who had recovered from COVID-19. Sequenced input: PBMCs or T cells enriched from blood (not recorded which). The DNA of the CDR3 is TGTGCCAGTAGTTCCCCTCCTGATCAACAGGGGTATGGCTACACCTTC. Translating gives CASSSPPDQQGYGYTF.